This T cell receptor (beta chain) originates from a study of cytomegalovirus exposure and HLA in healthy donors. The PCR ran on 60 Vbeta and 13 Jbeta primers. Measured with immunoSEQ multiplex PCR; TCRdb has only the in-frame clones, and not every one. The sample includes around 100,000 clones, 60% to 75% of them seen just once. About this clone itself: The antigen is not known.

The study, taken as a whole, reports: Specific recognition of CMV antigens was confirmed in vitro for a few chains (all CMV-associated). V- and J-gene trimming in TCR beta was tied to a missense DCLRE1C variant by an analysis performed later.

Though nominally healthy at sampling, donors likely had unrecorded immune exposures. The CDR3 consists of 13 residues. CDR1 is GTSNPN, CDR2 SVGIG, per germline (reference sequence). The V end was cut by 4 bases, the J end by 2 bases, with 12 bases between. The gene calls are TRBV30 and TRBJ2-7; maybe TRBD2 (5 bases). The source of this sequence is a woman in her 40s in good health and CMV-seronegative. The sequenced sample consisted of PBMCs. The CDR3 DNA is TGTGCCTGGAAAGCTAGCTGGGCCTACGAGCAGTACTTC. Protein sequence: CAWKASWAYEQYF.